These 9 T cell receptor beta chains were all obtained from the same sample, sequenced in a study of T cell repertoires in ileal Crohn's disease. Only in-frame clones appear in the TCRdb table, and some are missing; sequencing was by immunoSEQ multiplex PCR. The sample has several thousand clones, approximately 78% seen once. Material: ileal tissue. These receptors were collected from an adult with Crohn's disease.

The V call is TRBV12-5, the J call TRBJ1-6, with 11 bases fitting TRBD1. The trim removed 7 bases at V and 7 bases at J, leaving 9 bases unmatched. CDR1 is LGHNT and CDR2 is FRNRAP in the germline V gene. This CDR3 region has 16 residues. The CDR3 here is CASDRTGGLSNSPLHF. As DNA, the CDR3 is TGTGCTAGTGATCGGACAGGGGGCCTGTCGAATTCACCCCTCCACTTT.

The chain recombines TRBV9 with TRBJ2-1, with 14 bases matching TRBD2. The V and J ends lost 6 bases and 8 bases, in that order; junction bases with no gene match: 22. This CDR3 region has 20 residues. CDR1 and CDR2 from the germline V gene are SGDLS and YYNGEE. The CDR3 bases are TGTGCCAGCACCACCAAGGGGGCGCAAGGGACTAGCGGGGGTATAGATGAGCAGTTCTTC. This gives the protein CASTTKGAQGTSGGIDEQFF.

V gene TRBV18 combines with J gene TRBJ1-2; TRBD1 matches 8 bases. This CDR3 has 15 amino acids. Germline CDR1 reads KGHSH; CDR2 reads LQKENI. J lost 4 bases, V lost 5 bases, and 9 bases had no gene match. The CDR3 nucleotides are TGTGCCAGCTCATACGATGGACAGGGACTCTATGGCTACACCTTC. It yields the protein CASSYDGQGLYGYTF. The full variable domain, completed using reference TRBV18 and TRBJ1-2, is NAGVMQNPRHLVRRRGQEARLRCSPMKGHSHVYWYRQLPEEGLKFMVYLQKENIIDESGMPKERFSAEFPKEGPSILRIQQVVRGDSAAYFCASSYDGQGLYGYTFGSGTRLTVV.

The J gene is TRBJ2-3, the V gene TRBV5-5, with D possibly matching TRBD1 (6 bases). This CDR3 has 16 residues. The germline V gene encodes CDR1 SGHKS and CDR2 YYEKEE (reference sequence). The V gene lost 1 base and the J gene lost 1 base, with 13 bases spanning the gap. The CDR3 sequence: CASSLLPQGGTDTQYF. The CDR3, as DNA: TGTGCCAGCAGCTTGCTGCCACAGGGCGGCACAGATACGCAGTATTTT.

The V and J genes are TRBV29-1 and TRBJ2-7; maybe TRBD1 (5 bases). V gave up 7 bases and J gave up 5 bases, with 15 bases separating them. CDR3 length equals 12 residues. Germline lookup yields CDR1 SQVTM and CDR2 ANQGSEA. CDR3 amino acids: CSALLGPNEQYF. The CDR3 region has the DNA TGCAGCGCCTTGCTGGGGCCTAACGAGCAGTACTTC.

This clone has a handful of counts. The chain combines TRBV25-1 with TRBJ1-1, with D unclear. This CDR3 contains 14 residues. V lost 0 bases, J lost 4 bases, and 9 bases lay in between. Germline CDR1 and CDR2: MGHDK and SYGVNS. CDR3 region: CASSEYQSGTEAFF. The CDR3 DNA sequence: TGTGCCAGCAGTGAATATCAGAGCGGCACTGAAGCTTTCTTT. The full variable domain, completed using reference TRBV25-1 and TRBJ1-1, is EADIYQTPRYLVIGTGKKITLECSQTMGHDKMYWYQQDPGMELHLIHYSYGVNSTEKGDLSSESTVSRIRTEHFPLTLESARPSHTSQYLCASSEYQSGTEAFFGQGTRLTVV.

The chain links TRBV25-1 to TRBJ1-3; D gene ambiguous. Germline CDR1 is MGHDK and CDR2 is SYGVNS. The CDR3 is 12 amino acids. V was cut by 8 bases and J by 2 bases, with 7 bases left in between. The CDR3 coding sequence is TGTGCCAGCCTGGGCACTGGAAACACCATATATTTT. It specifies CASLGTGNTIYF. Complete variable domain (other parts from reference TRBV25-1 and TRBJ1-3): EADIYQTPRYLVIGTGKKITLECSQTMGHDKMYWYQQDPGMELHLIHYSYGVNSTEKGDLSSESTVSRIRTEHFPLTLESARPSHTSQYLCASLGTGNTIYFGEGSWLTVV.

The table lists this clone with a count of one. J is TRBJ2-1 and V is TRBV5-5; TRBD2 matches at 13 bases. Germline V lookup: CDR1 SGHKS, CDR2 YYEKEE (reference sequence). With V trimmed by 0 bases and J by 8 bases, 5 bases remained unmatched. The CDR3 length is 16 residues. The DNA of the CDR3 is TGTGCCAGCAGCTTGGAACTAGCGGGGGGGCCGCATGAGCAGTTCTTC. This translates into CASSLELAGGPHEQFF.

This clone was detected a few times. This rearrangement joins TRBV6-1 to TRBJ2-7, with D possibly TRBD1 on 5 matching bases. Trimming pared 6 bases from V and 3 bases from J, leaving 18 bases between. This CDR3 is 15 amino acids long. The V gene's germline CDR1 is MNHNS and CDR2 SASEGT. The CDR3 sequence is CASRARGAGSYEQYF. CDR3 coding DNA: TGTGCCAGCAGGGCTCGTGGGGCAGGCAGCTACGAGCAGTACTTC.